The 20 T cell receptor beta chains in this list originate from one sample, sequenced in a study of CD8 T cells in ankylosing spondylitis. Their antigen targets remain unknown. Findings and limits, study-wide: Characteristic, it appeared, of ankylosing spondylitis blood was a TCR beta motif of about eight highly homologous variants.

TCRdb re-called the 5' RACE reads with MiXCR, one entry per CDR3 protein. The sample holds under 850,000 distinct CDR3 sequences; 15% to 20% are singletons and the top ten take 15% to 20%. The sequenced material came from blood, either unsorted or a sorted T cell fraction (not recorded which). These receptor sequences come from a male donor with ankylosing spondylitis.

The chain is built from TRBV6-5 and TRBJ2-1; D might be TRBD1 (5 bases). V was shortened by 1 base and J by 0 bases, with 10 bases between the two germline ends. The CDR3 spans 16 residues. Germline V gene sequence: CDR1 MNHEY, CDR2 SVGAGI. In DNA, the CDR3 is TGTGCCAGCAGTTACTTGCAGGGTCGCTCCTACAATGAGCAGTTCTTC. It codes for CASSYLQGRSYNEQFF.

The V call is TRBV4-1, the J call TRBJ2-1; the match to TRBD2 covers 8 bases. CDR1 and CDR2 (germline): MGHRA, YSYEKL. The CDR3 has 16 residues. Unmatched junction bases numbered 8, after V lost 6 bases and J lost 1 base. CDR3 sequence: CASSSGRASSYNEQFF. In DNA form, the CDR3 reads TGCGCCAGCAGTTCCGGGAGGGCATCTTCCTACAATGAGCAGTTCTTC.

This clonotype showed up just a few times. This chain connects TRBV5-1 to TRBJ2-1; TRBD2 matches at 11 bases. From germline, CDR1 is SGHRS and CDR2 YFSETQ. The trim removed 1 base at V and 5 bases at J, leaving 8 bases unmatched. The CDR3 has 17 amino acids. This CDR3 reads CASSLLAGGPRDNEQFF. CDR3 bases: TGCGCCAGCAGCTTGTTAGCGGGGGGGCCCAGGGACAATGAGCAGTTCTTC.

This clonotype was recorded a few times. The chain joins TRBV5-1 to TRBJ1-6; D unresolved. The CDR3 loop spans 14 amino acids. Germline V lookup: CDR1 SGHRS, CDR2 YFSETQ. Trimming pared 1 base from V and 6 bases from J, leaving 8 bases between. DNA for the CDR3: TGCGCCAGCAGCTTGACGGGTGCTAATTCACCCCTCCACTTT. Translating it yields CASSLTGANSPLHF.

In its sample, this clonotype was seen a few times. The chain couples TRBV5-1 to TRBJ2-2, with TRBD2 identical over 8 bases. The V segment lost 4 bases and the J segment 3 bases; nucleotides outside the gene matches: 5. The CDR3 loop spans 15 amino acids. Germline CDR1 reads SGHRS; CDR2 reads YFSETQ. The CDR3 sequence is CASSPGLAYTGELFF. The CDR3 region has the DNA TGCGCCAGCAGCCCCGGACTAGCCTACACCGGGGAGCTGTTTTTT.

The chain employs TRBV7-6 and TRBJ2-1; 10 nucleotides line up with TRBD2. V lost 2 bases to trimming and J lost 10 bases; unmatched junction nucleotides: 8. Germline V gives CDR1 SGHVS, CDR2 FNYEAQ. CDR3 length: 15 amino acids. The CDR3 sequence: CASSLPASGRGEQFF. CDR3 bases: TGTGCCAGCAGCTTACCCGCTAGCGGGAGAGGCGAGCAGTTCTTC.

This clonotype appeared a single time. V and J are TRBV20-1 and TRBJ2-1; possible D gene TRBD2, 6 bases. CDR3 length: 14 amino acids. Per the germline V gene, CDR1 is DFQATT and CDR2 is SNEGSKA (reference sequence). V lost 6 bases, J lost 6 bases, and 18 bases lay in between. The CDR3 sequence is CSAPRAGPSNEQFF. The CDR3 DNA reads TGCAGTGCACCCAGGGCGGGGCCCTCCAATGAGCAGTTCTTC.

The sample holds many counts of this clonotype. The chain employs TRBV7-9 and TRBJ2-1, with TRBD2 matching over 8 bases. V lost 4 bases to trimming and J lost 12 bases; unmatched junction nucleotides: 5. Per germline, CDR1 SEHNR and CDR2 FQNEAQ (reference sequence). This CDR3 has 12 amino acids. The CDR3 spells CASSSGLVGQFF. The DNA of the CDR3 is TGTGCCAGCAGCTCGGGACTAGTAGGGCAGTTCTTC.

This clonotype was observed a few times. This chain joins TRBV4-2 and TRBJ2-1, with 9 nucleotides matching TRBD2. V lost 0 bases, J lost 9 bases, and 15 bases stayed unmatched. The CDR3 has 18 amino acids. The germline gives CDR1 LGHNA, CDR2 YNFKEQ. Here the CDR3 reads CASSQDIWREGLGGEQFF. CDR3 DNA: TGTGCCAGCAGCCAAGATATTTGGCGGGAGGGCCTTGGGGGTGAGCAGTTCTTC.

This clonotype was counted at least ten times. The CDR3 sequence: CASSFVAVKQETQYF. In DNA form, the CDR3 reads TGTGCCAGCAGCTTCGTCGCGGTGAAACAAGAGACCCAGTACTTC. The chain uses TRBV7-2 and TRBJ2-5, with D unclear. Trimming took 3 bases from V and 2 from J, leaving 13 bases between them. CDR3 length: 15 amino acids. The V gene's germline CDR1 is SGHTA and CDR2 FQGNSA. Full variable domain (rest looked up from reference TRBV7-2 and TRBJ2-5): GAGVSQSPSNKVTEKGKDVELRCDPISGHTALYWYRQSLGQGLEFLIYFQGNSAPDKSGLPSDRFSAERTGGSVSTLTIQRTQQEDSAVYLCASSFVAVKQETQYFGPGTRLLVL.

This rearrangement joins TRBV7-9 to TRBJ1-1, with a possible D match to TRBD1 (5 bases). This CDR3 comprises 14 residues. Per the germline V gene, CDR1 is SEHNR and CDR2 is FQNEAQ (reference sequence). V lost 2 bases and J 5 bases, leaving 12 bases between the germline ends. CDR3 nucleotides: TGTGCCAGCAGCTTAAGTCGCAGGGAAACTGAAGCTTTCTTT. Protein: CASSLSRRETEAFF.

The table lists this clonotype with a few counts. The gene calls are TRBV7-2 and TRBJ2-1, with TRBD2 matching over 9 bases. The CDR3 length is 16 residues. V gave up 0 bases and J gave up 6 bases; unmatched junction bases: 6. Germline values: CDR1 SGHTA, CDR2 FQGNSA. CDR3 nucleotides: TGTGCCAGCAGCTTAGCATCTAGCGGGACGGTCAATGAGCAGTTCTTC. Amino acids: CASSLASSGTVNEQFF.

V is TRBV4-3 and J is TRBJ2-2; D unresolved. The CDR3 is 15 residues long. Germline V gene data show CDR1 as LGHNA and CDR2 as YSLEER. V lost 4 bases and J lost 3, with 12 bases in between. The CDR3 is CASSPRAWDTGELFF. The CDR3 nucleotides read TGCGCCAGCAGCCCAAGAGCGTGGGACACCGGGGAGCTGTTTTTT.

The chain is built from TRBV15 and TRBJ1-5; D uncertain. Germline-derived CDR1 and CDR2 are LNHNV and YYDKDF (reference sequence). The V gene lost 0 bases and the J gene lost 6 bases, with 6 bases spanning the gap. CDR3 length: 13 amino acids. In DNA, the CDR3 is TGTGCCACCAGCAGAGATTTCGGTCAGCCCCAGCATTTT. Amino acid sequence: CATSRDFGQPQHF.

The rearrangement links TRBV4-3 to TRBJ2-3; 8 bases are shared with TRBD2. Trimming at V came to 0 bases and at J to 5 bases, leaving 10 bases not matched to a gene. CDR1 is LGHNA and CDR2 is YSLEER in the germline V gene. The CDR3 length is 17 residues. CDR3 protein: CASSQEASGTSGDTQYF. The DNA for the CDR3 is TGCGCCAGCAGCCAAGAGGCTTCCGGGACTAGTGGAGATACGCAGTATTTT.

This sequence joins TRBV30 and TRBJ1-2, with 7 bases aligning to TRBD1. The V segment lost 3 bases and the J segment 8 bases; nucleotides outside the gene matches: 12. This CDR3 has 14 amino acids. Germline CDR1 GTSNPN, CDR2 SVGIG (reference sequence). CDR3 sequence (DNA): TGTGCCTGGAGAAGACAGGGAGTGGGCTCCGGCTACACCTTC. It codes for CAWRRQGVGSGYTF.

The V gene is TRBV27, the J gene TRBJ1-6; D possibly corresponds to TRBD1 (6 bases). Trimming pared 4 bases from V and 11 bases from J, leaving 15 bases between. This CDR3 is built from 14 residues. CDR1 MNHEY and CDR2 SMNVEV come from the germline V gene (reference sequence). The CDR3 DNA sequence: TGTGCCAGCAGTTGGGGGGGCGAACAAACACCCCTCCACTTT. This sequence encodes CASSWGGEQTPLHF.

A remark on this clonotype: A much larger clonotype is one base distant, so this may be a read error. This chain links TRBV5-1 with TRBJ2-2; either TRBD1 or TRBD2 may fit D (5 bases each). This CDR3 contains 15 residues. V lost 4 bases to trimming and J lost 0 bases, with 10 bases between them. From germline, CDR1 is SGHRS and CDR2 YFSETQ. CDR3 bases: TGCGCCAGCAGCGAGGGGACGGCGAACACCGGGGAGCTGTTTTTT. It codes for CASSEGTANTGELFF.

The V call is TRBV11-2, the J call TRBJ2-7; TRBD1 might be the D (6 bases). The CDR3 runs 14 residues. V was cut by 1 base and J by 7 bases, with 14 bases left in between. Germline V gene sequence: CDR1 SGHAT, CDR2 FQNNGV. DNA of the CDR3: TGTGCCAGCAGCTTAGCCCAGGGGATGGGGGAGCAGTACTTC. Its translation is CASSLAQGMGEQYF.

The chain carries TRBV5-1 and TRBJ2-1; 7 nucleotides match TRBD2. V lost 0 bases to trimming and J lost 3 bases; unmatched junction nucleotides: 3. The CDR3 extends over 15 amino acids. Germline-derived CDR1 and CDR2 are SGHRS and YFSETQ. The CDR3 DNA sequence: TGCGCCAGCAGCTTGGGGGGGGACTACTACAATGAGCAGTTCTTC. Its protein product is CASSLGGDYYNEQFF.